This TCR beta chain is from a study of early T cells in non-severe SARS-CoV-2 infection. For the study at large: Bulk RNA isolated from unsorted whole blood underwent sequencing; chains were not paired.

Germline CDR1 and CDR2: SGHTA and FQGNSA. The CDR3 has 15 amino acids. This clonotype has ten or more counts. One junction end disagrees with the germline gene, perhaps due to a read error. In TCRdb, the 5' RACE reads were re-called with MiXCR into one record per CDR3 protein. The sample shows 55,000 to 70,000 distinct CDR3 sequences, 10% to 15% of them seen only once. The sample comprised whole blood. The V call is TRBV7-2, the J call TRBJ1-5; 8 bases fit TRBD1. The TCR sequence derives from an adult who was a healthcare worker with PCR-confirmed SARS-CoV-2 infection or an uninfected control (not recorded which). The CDR3 DNA reads as TGTGCCAGCAGCCAAAACAGGGGGAGCATTCAGCCCCAGCATTTT. Residues: CASSQNRGSIQPQHF.